This T cell receptor beta chain was observed in a study of T cell responses to AZD1222 COVID-19 vaccine. Study results and caveats: There were mostly white British donors and more females than males, and clonal diversity was possibly underestimated. Baseline testing showed seropositivity in only a handful of AZD1222 recipients.

The germline V and J ends were trimmed by 3 bases and 1 base, with 12 bases remaining between them. This CDR3 region has 15 residues. Per germline, CDR1 LNHDA and CDR2 SQIVND (reference sequence). A remark on this clone: Its antigen is currently unknown.

The repertoire was sequenced with immunoSEQ multiplex PCR; TCRdb's copy has only in-frame clones and lacks some. The repertoire holds 30,000 to 35,000 clones, with approximately 91% as singletons. The sequence was obtained from an adult in good health. The chain couples TRBV19 to TRBJ1-1; tentative D call: TRBD1 (6 bases). The input for sequencing was peripheral blood, taken on day 0 of AZD1222 vaccination. The CDR3 reads CASSMSRGANTEAFF. CDR3 DNA: TGTGCCAGTAGTATGTCCCGGGGGGCGAACACTGAAGCTTTCTTT.